The 19 T cell receptor beta chains presented below share a single source sample, sequenced in a study of blood T cell repertoires in COVID-19. Sequenced by immunoSEQ multiplex PCR; TCRdb stores in-frame clones only, minus some. This table holds fewer than 85,000 clones, 83% found once. The sample taken for sequencing was peripheral blood. These receptors were collected from a woman aged 55-70 years with acute or convalescent COVID-19.

This clone was detected a few times. The genes are TRBV5-1 and TRBJ1-4; 9 bases line up with TRBD1. V trimming: 7 bases; J trimming: 4 bases; junction bases outside the gene matches: 5. The CDR3 runs 14 residues. From germline, CDR1 is SGHRS and CDR2 YFSETQ. This chain's CDR3 is CASESGQGNEKLFF. CDR3 nucleotide sequence: TGCGCCAGCGAGTCGGGACAGGGTAATGAAAAACTGTTTTTT.

The chain is built from TRBV19 and TRBJ1-2; TRBD1 might be the D (5 bases). The CDR3 is made up of 13 amino acids. The V gene's germline CDR1 is LNHDA and CDR2 SQIVND (reference sequence). The V and J ends lost 7 bases and 4 bases respectively, with 13 bases between them. As DNA, the CDR3 is TGTGCCAGTACCCCTCAGGGTTTCTATGGCTACACCTTC. Protein sequence: CASTPQGFYGYTF. Variable domain in full (rest from reference TRBV19 and TRBJ1-2): DGGITQSPKYLFRKEGQNVTLSCEQNLNHDAMYWYRQDPGQGLRLIYYSQIVNDFQKGDIAEGYSVSREKKESFPLTVTSAQKNPTAFYLCASTPQGFYGYTFGSGTRLTVV.

The chain employs TRBV9 and TRBJ2-7; D perhaps matches TRBD1 (6 bases). Germline-derived CDR1 and CDR2 are SGDLS and YYNGEE. V lost 4 bases and J 3 bases, leaving 17 bases between the germline ends. CDR3 length: 15 amino acids. CDR3 DNA sequence: TGTGCCAGCAGCACTCATACAGGGCTCGTCTACGAGCAGTACTTC. Translated: CASSTHTGLVYEQYF.

The chain has TRBV7-8 and TRBJ1-3; no clear D gene. This CDR3 contains 14 residues. Trimming took 3 bases from V and 2 from J, leaving 8 bases between them. Germline V CDR1 and CDR2: SGHVS, FQNEAQ. As DNA, the CDR3 is TGTGCCAGCAGCTTCCGGGGAGCTGGAAACACCATATATTTT. Residues: CASSFRGAGNTIYF.

The chain employs TRBV24-1 and TRBJ2-3; 8 bases align to TRBD2. Germline loops: CDR1 KGHDR, CDR2 SFDVKD. The ends lost 5 bases at V and 1 base at J; junction bases unmatched: 4. This CDR3 region has 15 residues. CDR3 bases: TGTGCCACCAGTGCCGGGACTAGTGGCACAGATACGCAGTATTTT. It codes for CATSAGTSGTDTQYF.

The chain uses TRBV12-5 and TRBJ2-7; 7 nucleotides match TRBD1. Germline loops: CDR1 LGHNT, CDR2 FRNRAP. The trim removed 6 bases at V and 2 bases at J, leaving 16 bases unmatched. The CDR3 sequence is 17 residues long. CDR3 region: CASGKTLGTEPPYEQYF. CDR3 coding DNA: TGTGCTAGTGGGAAAACCCTCGGGACAGAACCTCCCTACGAGCAGTACTTC. The variable domain in full, completed from reference TRBV12-5 and TRBJ2-7, reads DARVTQTPRHKVTEMGQEVTMRCQPILGHNTVFWYRQTMMQGLELLAYFRNRAPLDDSGMPKDRFSAEMPDATLATLKIQPSEPRDSAVYFCASGKTLGTEPPYEQYFGPGTRLTVT.

The rearrangement uses TRBV7-2 and TRBJ1-2, with D perhaps TRBD1 (5 bases). V was pared by 5 bases and J by 8 bases, with 18 bases between. The CDR3 loop spans 14 amino acids. Germline CDR1 SGHTA, CDR2 FQGNSA. CDR3 loop: CASSLRGVPLGYTF. CDR3 sequence (DNA): TGTGCCAGCAGCCTTCGGGGGGTTCCCCTGGGCTACACCTTC.

The count of this clone is one. This sequence joins TRBV9 and TRBJ1-2; possibly TRBD1 for D (5 bases). Germline loops: CDR1 SGDLS, CDR2 YYNGEE. The CDR3 extends over 16 amino acids. V shed 4 bases and J shed 4 bases, with 20 bases lying between them. The CDR3: CASSPRTAIQGYGYTF. The CDR3 DNA is TGTGCCAGCAGCCCTCGGACCGCTATTCAGGGCTATGGCTACACCTTC.

This sequence joins TRBV5-1 and TRBJ1-3; perhaps TRBD1 as D (5 bases). The V gene lost 4 bases and the J gene lost 0 bases, with 17 bases spanning the gap. The CDR3 runs to 17 residues. Germline V gene sequence: CDR1 SGHRS, CDR2 YFSETQ. The CDR3 DNA follows: TGCGCCAGCAGCCCCCGTCAGGGCCCTAACTCTGGAAACACCATATATTTT. It yields the protein CASSPRQGPNSGNTIYF.

The chain employs TRBV18 and TRBJ1-6; 7 nucleotides agree with TRBD1. Trimming removed 9 bases from V and 8 bases from J; junction bases left unmatched: 10. CDR1 is KGHSH and CDR2 is LQKENI in the germline V gene. CDR3 size: 14 residues. The CDR3 loop reads CASSPTGQDSPLHF. CDR3 coding DNA: TGTGCCAGTTCGCCGACAGGGCAAGATTCACCCCTCCACTTT.

The chain is built from TRBV4-2 and TRBJ1-2, with 7 bases that match TRBD1. Germline values: CDR1 LGHNA, CDR2 YNFKEQ. The trim removed 2 bases at V and 8 bases at J, leaving 11 bases unmatched. The CDR3 spans 15 residues. The DNA of the CDR3 is TGTGCCAGCAGCCAATTAGGGGGCGCTGGGGAAGGCTACACCTTC. Translated: CASSQLGGAGEGYTF.

The chain carries TRBV4-2 and TRBJ1-2; possibly TRBD1 for D (5 bases). Germline assignment: CDR1 LGHNA and CDR2 YNFKEQ. The CDR3 loop spans 14 amino acids. V gave up 0 bases and J gave up 8 bases, with 13 bases separating them. CDR3 sequence (DNA): TGTGCCAGCAGCCAAGAAGGGGATTCAGGGGGCTACACCTTC. Translation: CASSQEGDSGGYTF.

The gene calls are TRBV5-1 and TRBJ2-5; the match to TRBD2 covers 9 bases. Germline lookup yields CDR1 SGHRS and CDR2 YFSETQ. V shed 0 bases, J shed 1 base, and the junction held 7 bases outside the gene matches. The CDR3 has 17 residues. The chain's CDR3 is CASSLALAGTLQETQYF. The CDR3 DNA reads TGCGCCAGCAGCTTGGCCCTAGCGGGGACACTCCAAGAGACCCAGTACTTC.

This clone was observed once. The J gene is TRBJ2-1, the V gene TRBV5-4; perhaps TRBD1 as D (6 bases). Trimming took 0 bases from V and 8 from J, leaving 15 bases between them. The CDR3 covers 15 residues. The germline V gene encodes CDR1 SGHNT and CDR2 YYREEE (reference sequence). CDR3: CASSLATGGGHEQFF. CDR3 nucleotides: TGTGCCAGCAGCTTGGCTACAGGTGGGGGCCATGAGCAGTTCTTC.

The rearrangement links TRBV4-2 to TRBJ2-1, with D maybe TRBD2 (6 bases). Trimming stripped 5 bases from V and 6 bases from J, with 20 bases between. The CDR3 extends over 16 amino acids. CDR1 is LGHNA and CDR2 is YNFKEQ in the germline V gene. CDR3 nucleotides: TGTGCCAGCAGCTTTAGGGACTTTACTGGGGGCAATGAGCAGTTCTTC. Encoded protein: CASSFRDFTGGNEQFF.

The chain joins TRBV4-1 to TRBJ1-5, with D perhaps TRBD1 (6 bases). Germline V lookup: CDR1 MGHRA, CDR2 YSYEKL. This CDR3 has 16 residues. Trimming removed 2 bases from V and 0 bases from J, with 11 bases in between. For the CDR3, the DNA is TGCGCCAGCAGCCAAATACAGGGAGCTAGCAATCAGCCCCAGCATTTT. It is translated as CASSQIQGASNQPQHF.

The chain links TRBV4-1 to TRBJ1-2; a possible D gene is TRBD1 (5 bases). The germline CDR1 and CDR2 sequences are MGHRA and YSYEKL. The CDR3 runs 13 residues. Trimming removed 3 bases from V and 7 bases from J, with 12 bases in between. CDR3 DNA: TGCGCCAGCAGCCAGGACAATTACGGTGGCTACACCTTC. Translated, it gives CASSQDNYGGYTF.

This sequence joins TRBV30 and TRBJ2-7, with 10 positions matching TRBD2. V lost 7 bases to trimming and J lost 4 bases; unmatched junction nucleotides: 19. The V gene's germline CDR1 is GTSNPN and CDR2 SVGIG (reference sequence). CDR3 length: 17 amino acids. The DNA for the CDR3 is TGTGCCTTGAAACCTCTAGCGGGGGACCGGCGGGGGTACGAGCAGTACTTC. Translation: CALKPLAGDRRGYEQYF.

The CDR3, as DNA: TGTGCCAGCAGTCACCGGGACAGCTATGGCTACACCTTC. This gives the protein CASSHRDSYGYTF. The chain uses TRBV12-3 or TRBV12-4 and TRBJ1-2; 7 nucleotides match TRBD1. The CDR3 loop spans 13 amino acids. The ends lost 5 bases at V and 4 bases at J; junction bases unmatched: 4.